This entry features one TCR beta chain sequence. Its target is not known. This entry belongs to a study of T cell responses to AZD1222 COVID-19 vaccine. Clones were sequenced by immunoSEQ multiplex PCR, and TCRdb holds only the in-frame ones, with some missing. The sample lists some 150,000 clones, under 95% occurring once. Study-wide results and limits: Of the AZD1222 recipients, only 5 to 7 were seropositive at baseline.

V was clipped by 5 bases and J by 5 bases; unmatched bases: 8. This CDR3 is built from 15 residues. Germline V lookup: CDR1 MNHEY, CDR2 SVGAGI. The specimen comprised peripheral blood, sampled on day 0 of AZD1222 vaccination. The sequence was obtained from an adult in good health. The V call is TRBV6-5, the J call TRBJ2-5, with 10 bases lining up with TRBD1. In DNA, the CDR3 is TGTGCCAGCAGTCGACCGGGACAGGGGCTGGAGACCCAGTACTTC. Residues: CASSRPGQGLETQYF.